These T cell receptor beta chains were read from a single sample in a study of blood T cell repertoires in COVID-19. The protocol was immunoSEQ multiplex PCR, while the TCRdb copy is restricted to in-frame clones and leaves out a portion. The sample lists 72,000 or so clones, over 70% seen once, with 15% to 20% in the top ten. Sequences were obtained from peripheral blood. All receptors derive from a man aged 65 to 79 who had recovered from COVID-19. Each CDR3 is given with its conserved first and last residue. The D gene is left open where the match is weak. Clone size, where shown, is once, few, many, or a class for clones that have expanded.

TRBV6-6	.	TRBJ1-6	.	TGTGCCAGCTGCCAGACATCCAGCTCCTATAATTCACCCCTCCACTTT	CASCQTSSSYNSPLHF
TRBV6-1	.	TRBJ2-7	TRBD1	TGTGCCAGCAAGAGGAACCGGGACAGGGGAAACGAGCAGTACTTC	CASKRNRDRGNEQYF
TRBV7-2	.	TRBJ2-7	TRBD2	TGTGCCAGCAGCTTATACGGTAGCGGGAGCTCCTACGAGCAGTACTTC	CASSLYGSGSSYEQYF
TRBV2	.	TRBJ2-7	TRBD2	TGTGCCAGCACTCCACTAGCGGGAGGGCCCCACGAGCAGTACTTC	CASTPLAGGPHEQYF
TRBV6-5	.	TRBJ2-2	TRBD2	TGTGCCAGTTTGCGGGAGGATAACACCGGGGAGCTGTTTTTT	CASLREDNTGELFF
TRBV27	.	TRBJ2-2	.	TGTGCCAGCAGTTTATCCCCTACCGGGGAGCTGTTTTTT	CASSLSPTGELFF
TRBV6-5	once	TRBJ1-1	.	TGTGCCAGCAGTTACCGGACAGCTAACACTGAAGCTTTCTTT	CASSYRTANTEAFF
TRBV28	few	TRBJ2-3	TRBD2	TGTGCCAGCAGTTTAGGGCGGGGGAGGGGAGATACGCAGTATTTT	CASSLGRGRGDTQYF
TRBV10-1	.	TRBJ2-3	TRBD2	TGCGCCAGCAGTCCTGGACTAGCGGGAGGGCCATCCTCCACAGATACGCAGTATTTT	CASSPGLAGGPSSTDTQYF
TRBV5-1	.	TRBJ1-4	.	TGCGCCAGCAGGCCCAGCGAGATAACTAATGAAAAACTGTTTTTT	CASRPSEITNEKLFF
TRBV19	.	TRBJ2-1	.	TGTGCCAGTAGTATATCACCACAGTCCTACAATGAGCAGTTCTTC	CASSISPQSYNEQFF
TRBV15	.	TRBJ2-3	TRBD2	TGTGCCACCAGCAGAGATGGGAGGGTCACAGATACGCAGTATTTT	CATSRDGRVTDTQYF
TRBV4-3	.	TRBJ2-5	TRBD2	TGCGCCAGCAGCCAAGATACGGGGAGGGCCAGAGAGACCCAGTACTTC	CASSQDTGRARETQYF
TRBV5-4	.	TRBJ2-3	TRBD2	TGTGCCAGCAGCCCCCGGGGAGCGGGGAGCACAGATACGCAGTATTTT	CASSPRGAGSTDTQYF
TRBV21-1	.	TRBJ2-7	.	TGTGCCAGCAGTGGGGACAGGTTCAAAGCTAGCGGGAGGCCAATCTCCTACGAGCAGTACTTC	CASSGDRFKASGRPISYEQYF
TRBV3-1/TRBV3-2	.	TRBJ2-7	TRBD1	TGTGCCAGCAGCCAAGATGGTGTTACAGGGGGCGTCCACGAGCAGTACTTC	CASSQDGVTGGVHEQYF
TRBV6-5	.	TRBJ2-7	TRBD2	TGTGCCAGCAGGGGGACTAGCGGGGGCTACGAGCAGTACTTC	CASRGTSGGYEQYF
TRBV9	.	TRBJ2-2	.	TGTGCCAGCAGCCTCGATCCTGGCGGCACCGGGGAGCTGTTTTTT	CASSLDPGGTGELFF
TRBV27	.	TRBJ2-1	TRBD2	TGTGCCAGCGGAGACATCGGACTAGCGGGAGGAGGCAATGAGCAGTTCTTC	CASGDIGLAGGGNEQFF
TRBV27	.	TRBJ2-1	TRBD1	TGTGCCAGCAGGGGGACAGGGAAGAGCCACAATGAGCAGTTCTTC	CASRGTGKSHNEQFF
TRBV4-1	once	TRBJ2-1	TRBD2	TGCGCCAGCAGCCAAAACTGGGGGACTAAATACAATGAGCAGTTCTTC	CASSQNWGTKYNEQFF
TRBV6-5	.	TRBJ1-2	.	TGTGCCAGCAGCTACCTGGAGGGGGGGCTTTACTATGGCTACACCTTC	CASSYLEGGLYYGYTF
TRBV19	.	TRBJ1-4	.	TGTGCCAGTAGTATAGGCAGCGGGGCCGAAGGTGAAAAACTGTTTTTT	CASSIGSGAEGEKLFF
TRBV6-4	.	TRBJ2-1	TRBD2	TGTGCCAGCAGCGTGGACCTGGGCCGACCCTACCATGGGGAGGGGAATGAGCAGTTCTTC	CASSVDLGRPYHGEGNEQFF
TRBV6-5	.	TRBJ2-5	.	TGTGCCAGTAGCGGACACCAAGAGACCCAGTACTTC	CASSGHQETQYF
TRBV7-9	.	TRBJ2-7	TRBD1	TGTGCCAGCAGCCCGACAGGGAAACACCTTAATTACGAGCAGTACTTC	CASSPTGKHLNYEQYF
TRBV5-6	.	TRBJ1-6	.	TGTGCCAGCAGATTTGGGCAGCGGAATTCACCCCTCCACTTT	CASRFGQRNSPLHF
TRBV20-1	.	TRBJ1-1	.	TGCAGTGCTAGTGGCGGGGGGGCGAGGAACACTGAAGCTTTCTTT	CSASGGGARNTEAFF
TRBV30	.	TRBJ1-4	.	TGTGCCTGGAGCCAGGGGAATGAAAAACTGTTTTTT	CAWSQGNEKLFF
TRBV5-1	few	TRBJ1-4	.	TGCGCCAGCAGCTCTGACATGGCCGGAGGTGGAAAACTGTTTTTT	CASSSDMAGGGKLFF
TRBV6-2/TRBV6-3	.	TRBJ1-6	.	TGTGCCAGCAGTTACAACCCAGGGTGGAATTCACCCCTCCACTTT	CASSYNPGWNSPLHF
TRBV7-2	.	TRBJ2-2	.	TGTGCCAGCAGCTCGTCTACGGCGGGCACCGGGGAGCTGTTTTTT	CASSSSTAGTGELFF
TRBV13	.	TRBJ2-5	.	TGTGCCAGCAGCCCCTTAGGGGGGGCCTCGGAAGAGACCCAGTACTTC	CASSPLGGASEETQYF
TRBV29-1	few	TRBJ1-2	.	TGCAGCGTTGACGGGGGGGGAGGTTTGGCACGCGGCTACACCTTC	CSVDGGGGLARGYTF
TRBV9	.	TRBJ2-7	.	TGTGCCAGCAGCCCCCGCGGGGACAGCCTAGAGCAGTACTTC	CASSPRGDSLEQYF
TRBV6-6	.	TRBJ2-5	TRBD1	TGTGCCAGCAGTTACACCAGGGGGTCGCAAGAGACCCAGTACTTC	CASSYTRGSQETQYF
TRBV19	few	TRBJ2-2	.	TGTGCCAGTTCCCTATTCTCGACCGGGGAGCTGTTTTTT	CASSLFSTGELFF